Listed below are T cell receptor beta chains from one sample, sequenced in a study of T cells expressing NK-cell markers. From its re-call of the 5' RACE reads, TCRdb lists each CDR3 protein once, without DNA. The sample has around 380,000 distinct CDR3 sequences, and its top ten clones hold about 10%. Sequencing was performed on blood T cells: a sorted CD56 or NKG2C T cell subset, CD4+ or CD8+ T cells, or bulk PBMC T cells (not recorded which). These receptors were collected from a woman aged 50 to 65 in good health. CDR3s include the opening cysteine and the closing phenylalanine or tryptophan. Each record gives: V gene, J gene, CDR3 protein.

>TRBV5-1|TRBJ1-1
CASSLQGSYTEAFF
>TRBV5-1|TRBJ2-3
CASSYNVGTDTQYF
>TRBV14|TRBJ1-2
CASSTDTDYGYTF
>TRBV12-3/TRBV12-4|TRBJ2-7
CASSLVSYEQYF
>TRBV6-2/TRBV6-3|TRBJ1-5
CASSYGGAQRPQHF
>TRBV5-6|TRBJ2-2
CASSSRGVGAGELFF
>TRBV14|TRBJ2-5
CASSYNLRQETQYF
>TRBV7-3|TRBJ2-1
CASSLTGLEQFF
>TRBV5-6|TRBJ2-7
CASSFYLASSEQYF
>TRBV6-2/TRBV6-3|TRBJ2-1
CASRRLPGLVTVDEQFF
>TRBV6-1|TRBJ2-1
CASIIAGTTYNEQFF
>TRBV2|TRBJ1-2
CASSEERYYGYTF
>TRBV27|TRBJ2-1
CASGLGSWNEQFF
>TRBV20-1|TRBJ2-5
CSARDGPGGPPETQYF
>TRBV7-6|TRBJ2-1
CASRSGLAGRDEQFF
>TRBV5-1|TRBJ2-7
CASSLVGQGSHEQYF
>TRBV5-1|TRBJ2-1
CASSLEGVIAEQFF
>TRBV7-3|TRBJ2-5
CASSLYGLGQETQYF
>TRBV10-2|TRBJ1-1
CASRRDSFMNTEAFF
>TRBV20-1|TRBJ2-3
CSALELVGDTQYF
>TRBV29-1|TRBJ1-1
CSVTDRRNTEAFF
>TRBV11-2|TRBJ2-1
CASSPGGLANEQFF
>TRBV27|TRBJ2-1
CASSSQARDLNQFF
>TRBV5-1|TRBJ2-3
CASSLGVLGSTDTQYF
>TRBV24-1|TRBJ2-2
CATSVNTGELFF
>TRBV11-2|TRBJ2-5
CASSLKEFSQETQYF
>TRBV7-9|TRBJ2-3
CASSSLLSGTHPRDTQYF
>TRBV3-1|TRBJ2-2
CASHQAMGTGELFF
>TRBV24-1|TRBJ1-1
CATAKNTEAFF
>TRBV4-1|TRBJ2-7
CASSQDRVRRVEQYF
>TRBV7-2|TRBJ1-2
CASSLSGQPIRGYTF
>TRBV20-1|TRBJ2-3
CSARDARGLATSTDTQYF